This record looks at one T cell receptor (beta chain) sequence and its context. The sample belongs to a study of graft-versus-host responses after intestinal transplantation. The bone marrow was collected post-transplant, and it came from the posterior iliac crest or another site. The data were produced by immunoSEQ multiplex PCR, yet TCRdb's version contains in-frame clones alone and is incomplete. The sample shows under 20,000 clones, around 86% of them seen only once. The source was bone marrow, collected around 120 days after transplant. The clonotype originates from a human patient who received an intestinal transplant, so some T cells may come from the graft donor.

CDR3 residues: CASSLRGTEAFF. In DNA form, the CDR3 reads TGTGCCAGCAGCTTGAGGGGGACTGAAGCTTTCTTT. The gene calls are TRBV5-8 and TRBJ1-1, with D maybe TRBD1 (6 bases). With 1 base removed from V and 5 bases from J, the gap between germline ends came to 6 bases. Germline V lookup: CDR1 SGHTS, CDR2 YDEGEE. The CDR3 sequence is 12 residues long.